This record concerns one T cell receptor beta chain sequence. The entry originates in a study of blood T cell repertoires in COVID-19. About the study: Material from acute and convalescent COVID-19 was sourced from the United States, Italy and Spain.

Enrolled through a virtual design, the participants were between roughly 18 and 90 years of age and came from under 25 US areas. Cohorts were based on clinical histories the participants reported. Before being deemed recovered, Cohort 3 donors had two negative PCRs, clearance, or symptom resolution. The germline CDR1 and CDR2 sequences are SGHKS and YYEKEE (reference sequence). J gave up 2 bases and V 2 bases, and 6 bases lay outside the gene matches. The CDR3 loop spans 16 amino acids. Clones were sequenced by immunoSEQ multiplex PCR, and TCRdb holds only the in-frame ones, with some missing. Among about 320,000 clones listed, 88% were seen once.

The sample comprised PBMCs or T cells enriched from blood (not recorded which). The source of this sequence is a man between 25 and 39 years old who had recovered from COVID-19. The chain has TRBV5-5 and TRBJ2-1; 8 nucleotides agree with TRBD1. Here the CDR3 DNA reads TGTGCCAGCAGCTTTGCACCGGACAGGGCCTACAATGAGCAGTTCTTC. Translation gives CASSFAPDRAYNEQFF.